This T cell receptor beta chain was sequenced for a study of blood T cell repertoires in COVID-19. There are 14 residues in the CDR3. The germline V and J ends were trimmed by 3 bases and 5 bases, with 8 bases remaining between them. CDR1 is MDHEN, CDR2 SYDVKM, per germline. The protocol was immunoSEQ multiplex PCR, while the TCRdb copy is restricted to in-frame clones and leaves out a portion. The table lists under 300,000 clones, around 80% of them singletons. This TCR was sampled from a middle-aged woman who had recovered from COVID-19. Input material: peripheral blood. V usage is TRBV28 and J usage is TRBJ1-6; D may be TRBD1 (6 bases). The CDR3 nucleotides are TGTGCCAGCAGTTTGGGGGGGCATAATTCACCCCTCCACTTT. This codes for CASSLGGHNSPLHF.